The 15 T cell receptor beta chains below all came from one sample that was sequenced in a study of identical twins. TCRdb re-called the 5' RACE reads through MiXCR, storing one row per CDR3 protein. The repertoire holds under 450,000 distinct CDR3 sequences, with about a fifth as singletons. Sequencing used naive T cells sorted from blood. Source of these receptors: a man aged 45-65 years in good health.

This clonotype was counted ten times or more. V gene TRBV28 combines with J gene TRBJ2-5, with 7 bases fitting TRBD2. This CDR3 is 15 amino acids long. Germline V gives CDR1 MDHEN, CDR2 SYDVKM. The trim removed 4 bases at V and 3 bases at J, leaving 8 bases unmatched. Here the CDR3 DNA reads TGTGCCAGCAGTTCCCCGACTAGCAGCAAAGAGACCCAGTACTTC. Translation: CASSSPTSSKETQYF.

This clonotype came up many times. This sequence joins TRBV6-1 and TRBJ1-2, with D possibly TRBD1 on 6 matching bases. Germline CDR1 and CDR2: MNHNS and SASEGT. This CDR3 comprises 14 residues. Trimming pared 7 bases from V and 0 bases from J, leaving 12 bases between. CDR3 residues: CASTWTAPNYGYTF. As DNA, the CDR3 is TGTGCCAGCACCTGGACAGCTCCTAACTATGGCTACACCTTC.

The rearrangement links TRBV28 to TRBJ2-1; 10 nucleotides line up with TRBD2. Germline V gene data show CDR1 as MDHEN and CDR2 as SYDVKM. The CDR3 length is 15 residues. V gave up 4 bases and J gave up 4 bases; unmatched junction bases: 4. The DNA of the CDR3 is TGTGCCAGCAGTTCCCCTAGCGGGAGATACAATGAGCAGTTCTTC. It specifies CASSSPSGRYNEQFF.

This clonotype showed up just a few times. V gene TRBV6-2 or TRBV6-3 combines with J gene TRBJ2-3, with D hard to call. Per the germline V gene, CDR1 is MNHEY and CDR2 is SVGEGT. V was pared by 7 bases and J by 3 bases, with 14 bases between. This CDR3 has 14 amino acids. The CDR3, as DNA: TGTGCCAGCACCGCCTGGGGATCTACAGATACGCAGTATTTT. Translating gives CASTAWGSTDTQYF.

The chain combines TRBV20-1 with TRBJ2-5; D remains unclear. This CDR3 spans 13 amino acids. Germline V gene sequence: CDR1 DFQATT, CDR2 SNEGSKA (reference sequence). Trimming pared 0 bases from V and 5 bases from J, leaving 10 bases between. The CDR3 coding sequence is TGCAGTGCTAGAGACCAGCGTCTCGAGACCCAGTACTTC. Encoded protein: CSARDQRLETQYF.

Ten or more counts support this clonotype. The V call is TRBV20-1, the J call TRBJ2-7, with TRBD2 matching over 7 bases. The trim removed 0 bases at V and 3 bases at J, leaving 8 bases unmatched. Germline V gives CDR1 DFQATT, CDR2 SNEGSKA (reference sequence). This CDR3 has 15 residues. The CDR3 nucleotides are TGCAGTGCTAGAGATACGACTAGCAGGGTCTACGAGCAGTACTTC. It specifies CSARDTTSRVYEQYF.

This clonotype has just a few counts. The chain recombines TRBV27 with TRBJ2-2; D not certain. Germline loops: CDR1 MNHEY, CDR2 SMNVEV (reference sequence). The CDR3 is 15 amino acids. The germline V and J ends were trimmed by 0 bases and 0 bases, with 5 bases remaining between them. CDR3 DNA sequence: TGTGCCAGCAGTTTATCACGTGCGAACACCGGGGAGCTGTTTTTT. Translated: CASSLSRANTGELFF.

This rearrangement joins TRBV2 to TRBJ1-1; 10 nucleotides agree with TRBD1. With V trimmed by 7 bases and J by 0 bases, 5 bases remained unmatched. This CDR3 is built from 15 residues. The germline V gene encodes CDR1 SNHLY and CDR2 FYNNEI. CDR3 nucleotides: TGTGCCAGCACTAAGGACAGGGGGTTGAACACTGAAGCTTTCTTT. This gives the protein CASTKDRGLNTEAFF.

This clonotype was found a few times. V usage is TRBV11-2 and J usage is TRBJ2-1; 14 positions agree with TRBD2. The trim removed 4 bases at V and 10 bases at J, leaving 6 bases unmatched. The germline CDR1 and CDR2 sequences are SGHAT and FQNNGV. The CDR3 runs 15 residues. The CDR3 loop reads CASSSLGLAGVEQFF. DNA of the CDR3: TGTGCCAGCAGCTCCTTGGGACTAGCGGGGGTGGAGCAGTTCTTC.

This clonotype has a count of ten or more. The J gene is TRBJ2-7, the V gene TRBV10-3; D not certain. The CDR3 covers 13 residues. V shed 4 bases and J shed 2 bases, with 9 bases lying between them. Germline V CDR1 and CDR2: ENHRY, SYGVKD. CDR3 amino acids: CAISGGLAYEQYF. The CDR3 coding sequence is TGTGCCATCAGTGGAGGCCTAGCCTACGAGCAGTACTTC.

The rearrangement joins TRBV6-2 or TRBV6-3 to TRBJ1-1; no clear D gene. Trimming removed 0 bases from V and 1 base from J, with 9 bases in between. Per the germline V gene, CDR1 is MNHEY and CDR2 is SVGEGT. The CDR3 spans 15 residues. The CDR3 here is CASSYSSRQNTEAFF. The DNA for the CDR3 is TGTGCCAGCAGTTACTCGAGTCGGCAGAACACTGAAGCTTTCTTT.

This clonotype was detected only a few times. The chain links TRBV11-2 to TRBJ2-7; the D gene is possibly TRBD2 (6 bases). V lost 0 bases and J lost 1, with 16 bases in between. Germline lookup yields CDR1 SGHAT and CDR2 FQNNGV. The CDR3 length is 17 residues. CDR3 amino acids: CASSLDLLAGISYEQYF. In nucleotides, the CDR3 is TGTGCCAGCAGCTTAGATCTTCTCGCGGGGATATCCTACGAGCAGTACTTC.

The genes are TRBV29-1 and TRBJ1-1; D gene unclear. V was clipped by 4 bases and J by 8 bases, with 11 bases between them. The CDR3 runs to 11 residues. CDR1 and CDR2 from the germline V gene are SQVTM and ANQGSEA. The CDR3 reads CSVVISREAFF. CDR3 DNA: TGCAGCGTTGTCATCTCGCGCGAAGCTTTCTTT.

The chain links TRBV3-1 to TRBJ1-1; 11 bases match TRBD1. Germline-derived CDR1 and CDR2 are LGHDT and YNNKEL (reference sequence). V shed 5 bases and J 4 bases; nucleotides not matched to a gene: 6. The CDR3 totals 15 residues. This CDR3 is CASSWTGGSTTEAFF. The CDR3 DNA reads TGTGCCAGCAGCTGGACAGGGGGCTCCACCACTGAAGCTTTCTTT.

The chain recombines TRBV9 with TRBJ1-1; D gene ambiguous. This CDR3 is 16 amino acids long. V was cut by 3 bases and J by 0 bases, with 15 bases left in between. Germline CDR1 SGDLS, CDR2 YYNGEE. CDR3 nucleotides: TGTGCCAGCAGCGCCCGGGTAGGGATTTTGAACACTGAAGCTTTCTTT. This gives the protein CASSARVGILNTEAFF.